What follows describes a single T cell receptor beta chain. The antigen it binds to is not known. Nothing much larger sits one base from this clone, and base qualities are not available. Explained via the paper, the time point label denotes: baseline before first vaccination. Vaccinee samples were obtained from the UK trials COV001 and COV002, which included a single-blind randomized controlled phase 2/3 trial of AZD1222 (ChAdOx1 nCoV-19) in healthy adults. For TCRbeta chain sequencing, PBMC samples were collected from trial participants at day 0 and at day 28 after the second dose. This sample is drawn from a study of T cell responses to AZD1222 COVID-19 vaccine (dated by TCRdb to about 2021). Notes on the research overall: AZD1222 recipients given second doses at about 4 weeks or at about 12 weeks were pooled, since spike-specific TCR depth and breadth were not found to differ between the two schedules. Trial participants were enrolled into age subgroups of 18-55, 56-69 and 70-plus years, which contained about 150, 27 and 61 TCR-sequenced participants, respectively. A total of 233 trial participants underwent TCR sequencing, of whom nearly 210 received two doses of AZD1222 and about 25 received two doses of the MenACWY control vaccine.

The CDR3 regions of human TCRbeta chains were analyzed by immunosequencing. Concerning the study's data processing: Repertoire TCRs were matched against a reference library of SARS-CoV-2-specific TCRs generated with the MIRA antigen-specificity platform. Breadth meant the fraction of unique TCRs that were SARS-CoV-2-associated, whereas depth meant the fraction of total T cells that were SARS-CoV-2-associated. Using the MIRA data, each spike-specific TCR was mapped to the spike region that the TCR reacts to and placed in a CD4 or CD8 class. Log10-transformed breadth and depth values were compared by one-way ANOVA with Sidak's multiple comparisons tests. Here the immuneACCESS table is served through TCRdb, limited to in-frame sequences with V and J called. Missing clones are a known gap in these copies; in checked studies unresolved V genes cover under half, and the rest lacks a known reason. V, J and clone size were drawn from that table, and D and trimming were deduced from the DNA. The sample table holds about 150,000 clones, of which 90% were seen once. The ten largest clonotypes hold 1.5% to 2% of the sample.

Relative to germline, V is 2 bases shorter and J is 6 bases shorter, with 4 bases between their ends. For CDR1 and CDR2, the germline V gene lists SQVTM and ANQGSEA. Measured from the cysteine to the phenylalanine, the CDR3 is 10 residues long. The sequence is cut down to CDR3 DNA, 30 bases in frame from base 1. The investigation overall reported the following: The whole spike protein was spanned by vaccine-associated CD4 TCRs, and dominant responses were seen in regions 160-218 and 743-854. Because no day 14 peak-response samples were available, the repertoires could be characterized only after the peak T cell response. Conclusions about previously exposed vaccinees are limited, since just five to seven AZD1222 recipients were seropositive for SARS-CoV-2 at baseline. Most participants were white British and females outnumbered males, and the authors suggested that clonal diversity may have been underestimated. Nearly half of unique spike-specific TCRs reportedly recognized epitopes outside regions mutated in the B.1.351 and B.1.1.7 variants. After two AZD1222 doses, both the breadth and the depth of spike-specific TCRs were significantly higher than at day 0 and than in MenACWY recipients. The 56-69-year group was small, and its depth increase did not reach significance, likely because of low power.

The sequence derives from an adult in good health. This sequence uses TRBV29-1 and TRBJ1-1, with no D gene named confidently. This specimen consisted of peripheral blood, obtained on day 0 of AZD1222 vaccination. The nucleotide sequence reads TGCAGCGTTGAAACCGCTGAAGCTTTCTTT. Its translation is CSVETAEAFF. Supplemented by the reference TRBV29-1 and TRBJ1-1 proteins around the CDR3, the complete variable domain is SAVISQKPSRDICQRGTSLTIQCQVDSQVTMMFWYRQQPGQSLTLIATANQGSEATYESGFVIDKFPISRPNLTFSTLTVSNMSPEDSSIYLCSVETAEAFFGQGTRLTVV.